The clone carrying this TCR beta chain occurred many times. This sample is part of a study of CD8+CD57+ T cells in acquired aplastic anemia. The TCR beta profiling, which covered VDJ combination and CDR3 sequence, was carried out using genomic DNA as the template. A single record per CDR3 protein comes from TCRdb applying MiXCR to the reads. Here the sample spans some 150,000 distinct CDR3 sequences, approximately 52% being singletons. The V segment lost 4 bases and the J segment 3 bases; nucleotides outside the gene matches: 6. Germline CDR1 SGHDT, CDR2 YYEEEE. The CDR3 extends over 14 amino acids. Those patients picked for sequencing had displayed CD8+CD57+ cell expansion on flow cytometry. Acquired aplastic anemia of severe grade affected all patients. Each patient gave a blood sample that was collected before any therapy had been received.

This sequence was found in a human donor with aplastic anemia. Source material: sorted CD4+, CD8+, or CD8+CD57+ T cells (not recorded which) from PBMCs. This sequence joins TRBV5-6 and TRBJ2-7, with 8 bases fitting TRBD1. The CDR3 protein is CASSVDRERYEQYF. Written as DNA, the CDR3 is TGTGCCAGCAGCGTGGACAGGGAGCGCTACGAGCAGTACTTC.